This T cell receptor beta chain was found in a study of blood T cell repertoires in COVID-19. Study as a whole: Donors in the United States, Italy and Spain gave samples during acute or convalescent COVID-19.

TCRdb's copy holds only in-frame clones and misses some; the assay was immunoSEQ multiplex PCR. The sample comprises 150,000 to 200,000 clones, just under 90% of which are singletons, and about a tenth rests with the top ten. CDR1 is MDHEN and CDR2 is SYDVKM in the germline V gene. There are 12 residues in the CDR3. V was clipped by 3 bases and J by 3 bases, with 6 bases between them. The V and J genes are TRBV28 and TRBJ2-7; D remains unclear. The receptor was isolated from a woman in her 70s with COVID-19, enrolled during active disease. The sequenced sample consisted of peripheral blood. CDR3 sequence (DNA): TGTGCCAGCAGTTTGGCCCGCTACGAGCAGTACTTC. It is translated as CASSLARYEQYF.